A single T cell receptor (beta chain) is shown here with its context. Germline CDR1 reads SGHRS; CDR2 reads YFSETQ. V gave up 4 bases and J gave up 2 bases; unmatched junction bases: 7. The CDR3 is made up of 16 amino acids. The sample is drawn from a study of blood T cell repertoires in COVID-19. Study-wide context: Acute and convalescent COVID-19 samples came from the United States, Italy and Spain.

The authors' processing: Amplification of reference gene primers was used by the study to estimate nucleated cell counts. Here immunoSEQ multiplex PCR was the method, and the copy in TCRdb shows in-frame clones only, minus some. V and J calls and clone size come straight from that table; D and trimming were deduced from the DNA. The sample lists about 130,000 clones, about four fifths occurring once. Sequences were obtained from peripheral blood. This TCR was recovered from a woman aged 25-40 years who had recovered from COVID-19. V is TRBV5-1 and J is TRBJ2-3, with 10 positions matching TRBD2. CDR3 sequence (DNA): TGCGCCAGCAGCCAGGTAGCGGGAGGCACCACAGATACGCAGTATTTT. Protein sequence: CASSQVAGGTTDTQYF.